This TCR beta chain was sequenced in a study of neoadjuvant anti-PD-1 for oral cavity cancer. General study findings and limits: After neoadjuvant nivolumab, PBMC T cell clonality was significantly higher in non-responders than responders.

Time point described: after neoadjuvant nivolumab, at surgical resection. Germline V gene lookup returns CDR1 SNHLY and CDR2 FYNNEI. This CDR3 comprises 13 residues. With regard to this clone: Its target is not known. A read error may produce the germline difference seen at one junction end.

Only in-frame clones appear in the TCRdb table, and some are missing; sequencing was by immunoSEQ multiplex PCR. This table holds roughly 68,000 clones, roughly nine tenths found once. The TCR originated in a person aged 35-80 years with oral cavity squamous cell carcinoma. Sample: PBMCs, taken after nivolumab (anti-PD-1) treatment. The chain joins TRBV2 to TRBJ1-4; D may be TRBD1 (5 bases). Here the CDR3 reads CASREDSNEKLFF. The CDR3 nucleotides are TGTGCCAGCAGGGAAGACAGTAATGAAAAACTGTTTTTT.